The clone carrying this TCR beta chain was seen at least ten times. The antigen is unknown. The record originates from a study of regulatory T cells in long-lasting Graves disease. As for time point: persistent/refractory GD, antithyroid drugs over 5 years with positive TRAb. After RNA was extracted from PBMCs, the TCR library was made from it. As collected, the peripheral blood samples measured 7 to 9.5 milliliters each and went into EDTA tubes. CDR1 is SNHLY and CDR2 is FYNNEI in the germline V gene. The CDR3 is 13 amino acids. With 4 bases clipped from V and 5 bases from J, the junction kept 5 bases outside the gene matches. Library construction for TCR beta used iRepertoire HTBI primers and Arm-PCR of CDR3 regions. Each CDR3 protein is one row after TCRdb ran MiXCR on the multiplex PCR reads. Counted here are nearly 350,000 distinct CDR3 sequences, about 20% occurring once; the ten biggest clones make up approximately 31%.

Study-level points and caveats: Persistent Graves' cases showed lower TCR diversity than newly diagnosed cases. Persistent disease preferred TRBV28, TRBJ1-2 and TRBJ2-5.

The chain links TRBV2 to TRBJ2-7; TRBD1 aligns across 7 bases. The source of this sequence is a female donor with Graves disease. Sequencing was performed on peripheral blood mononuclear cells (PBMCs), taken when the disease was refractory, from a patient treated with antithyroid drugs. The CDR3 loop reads CASSGQGLNEQYF. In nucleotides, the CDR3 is TGTGCCAGCAGTGGACAGGGTCTCAACGAGCAGTACTTC.